Listed below are T cell receptor beta chains from one sample, sequenced in a study of cytomegalovirus exposure and HLA in healthy donors. Profiling relied on immunoSEQ multiplex PCR, and the TCRdb table lists in-frame clones only, not all of them. Counted here are about 130,000 clones, 74% occurring once; the ten biggest clones make up about 6%. Sequenced sample: PBMCs. These receptors all stem from a woman aged 45 to 65 in good health and CMV-seropositive. The CDR3 runs from the conserved cysteine through the conserved F or W. The D gene is left open where the match is weak. Clone size is stated in some rows and not others, as once, few, many or a class when expanded.

d_call j_call v_call clone_size cdr3_nt cdr3_aa
- TRBJ1-6 TRBV30 few TGTGCCTGGGAGGCATATAATTCACCCCTCCACTTT CAWEAYNSPLHF
- TRBJ1-1 TRBV18 - TGTGCCAGCTCACCACCCCTTGGGGGCGGGGGCACTGAAGCTTTCTTT CASSPPLGGGGTEAFF
- TRBJ1-6 TRBV7-2 - TGTGCCAGCAGCCGGGGGTCTAACTATAATTCACCCCTCCACTTT CASSRGSNYNSPLHF
- TRBJ1-1 TRBV5-4 - TGTGCCAGCAGCTTGCGAGGGGGTAGACCGAACACTGAAGCTTTCTTT CASSLRGGRPNTEAFF
TRBD1 TRBJ2-1 TRBV7-6 - TGTGCCAGCAGCTTAGTAGAACAGGGGGAGACTGAGCAGTTCTTC CASSLVEQGETEQFF
- TRBJ2-5 TRBV2 - TGTGCCAGCAATCTTTTAGAGACCCAGTACTTC CASNLLETQYF
- TRBJ2-7 TRBV5-6 - TGTGCCAGCAGCATATACGGGACACCCTACGAGCAGTACTTC CASSIYGTPYEQYF
- TRBJ1-1 TRBV7-5 few TGTGTCAGAAGCGATTACAGGAACACTGAAGCTTTCTTT CVRSDYRNTEAFF
- TRBJ2-2 TRBV10-3 - TGTGCCATCAGTGAGTTTAGCACGAGGCCCGGGAACACCGGGGAGCTGTTTTTT CAISEFSTRPGNTGELFF
- TRBJ1-5 TRBV2 - TGTGCCAGCAGTGAGAGTGTAGGGCAGGGCGGTCAGCCCCAGCATTTT CASSESVGQGGQPQHF
- TRBJ2-2 TRBV4-1 - TGCGCCAGCAGCCAAGTGAACGGACTCGGGGAGCTGTTTTTT CASSQVNGLGELFF
- TRBJ2-1 TRBV9 - TGTGCCAGCAGCGTAGCCGGGGGGCCGATGAATGAGCAGTTCTTC CASSVAGGPMNEQFF
TRBD1 TRBJ2-2 TRBV30 - TGTGCCTGGAGTCAACCGGGACAGGGGGCCGGGGAGCTGTTTTTT CAWSQPGQGAGELFF
TRBD2 TRBJ2-2 TRBV29-1 - TGCAGCGTTGAAGAAAGCGGGAACGACGCCGGGGAGCTGTTTTTT CSVEESGNDAGELFF
TRBD2 TRBJ2-5 TRBV10-3 - TGTGCCATCAGTGGGACTAGCGGGGGACTAGAGACCCAGTACTTC CAISGTSGGLETQYF